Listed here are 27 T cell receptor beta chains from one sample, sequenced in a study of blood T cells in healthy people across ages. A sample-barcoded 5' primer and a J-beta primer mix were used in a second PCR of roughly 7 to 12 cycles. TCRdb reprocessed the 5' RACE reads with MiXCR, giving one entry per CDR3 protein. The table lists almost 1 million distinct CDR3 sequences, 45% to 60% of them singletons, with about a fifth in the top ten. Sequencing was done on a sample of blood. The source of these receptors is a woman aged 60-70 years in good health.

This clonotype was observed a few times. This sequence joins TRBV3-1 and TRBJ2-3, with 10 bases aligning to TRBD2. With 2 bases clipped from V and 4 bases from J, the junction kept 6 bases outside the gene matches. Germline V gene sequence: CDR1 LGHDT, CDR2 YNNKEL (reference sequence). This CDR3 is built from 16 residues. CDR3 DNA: TGTGCCAGCAGCCAAAATCCTAGCGGGAGTTCAGATACGCAGTATTTT. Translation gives CASSQNPSGSSDTQYF.

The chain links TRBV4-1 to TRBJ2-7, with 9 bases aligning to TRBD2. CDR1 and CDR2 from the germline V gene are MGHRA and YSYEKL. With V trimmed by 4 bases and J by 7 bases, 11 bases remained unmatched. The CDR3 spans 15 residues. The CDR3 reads CASSPRTSEPSEQYF. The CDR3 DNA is TGCGCCAGCAGCCCTAGGACTAGCGAGCCTAGTGAGCAGTACTTC.

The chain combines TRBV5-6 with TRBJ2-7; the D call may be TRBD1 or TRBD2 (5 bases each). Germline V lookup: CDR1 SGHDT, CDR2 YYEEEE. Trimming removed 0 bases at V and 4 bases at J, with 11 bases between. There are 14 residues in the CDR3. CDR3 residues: CASSLGDPPYEQYF. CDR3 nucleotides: TGTGCCAGCAGCTTGGGGGACCCGCCTTACGAGCAGTACTTC.

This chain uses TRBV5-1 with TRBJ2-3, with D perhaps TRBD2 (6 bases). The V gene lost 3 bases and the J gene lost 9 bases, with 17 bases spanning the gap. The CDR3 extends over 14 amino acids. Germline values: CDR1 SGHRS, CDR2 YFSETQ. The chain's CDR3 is CASSYGPEGETQYF. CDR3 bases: TGCGCCAGCAGCTATGGCCCGGAGGGAGAGACGCAGTATTTT.

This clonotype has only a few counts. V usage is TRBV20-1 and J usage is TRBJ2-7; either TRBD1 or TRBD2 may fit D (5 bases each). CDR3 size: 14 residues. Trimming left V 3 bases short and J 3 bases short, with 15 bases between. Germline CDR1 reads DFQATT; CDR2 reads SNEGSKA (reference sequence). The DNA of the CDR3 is TGCAGTGCTAGCGCTCCGAGGGGCGGCTACGAGCAGTACTTC. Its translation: CSASAPRGGYEQYF.

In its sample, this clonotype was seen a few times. The CDR3 loop is CSAPLDLFRTGLGETQYF. The CDR3, as DNA: TGCAGTGCCCCATTGGATCTATTCCGGACCGGATTGGGAGAGACCCAGTACTTC. V gene TRBV20-1 combines with J gene TRBJ2-5; D unresolved. Between the trimmed V and J ends, which lost 6 bases and 4 bases, there was a span of 30 bases. Germline CDR1 and CDR2: DFQATT and SNEGSKA (reference sequence). This CDR3 is built from 18 residues.

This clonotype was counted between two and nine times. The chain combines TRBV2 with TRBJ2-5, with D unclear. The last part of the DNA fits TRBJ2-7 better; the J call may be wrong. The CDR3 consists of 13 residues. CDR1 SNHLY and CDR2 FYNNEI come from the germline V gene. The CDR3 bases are TGTGCCAGCGGTGTTTGGAGTACATACGAGCAGTACTTC. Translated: CASGVWSTYEQYF.

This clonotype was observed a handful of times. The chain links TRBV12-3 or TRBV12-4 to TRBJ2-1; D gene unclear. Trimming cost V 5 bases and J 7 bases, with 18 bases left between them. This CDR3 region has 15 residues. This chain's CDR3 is CASSHPETEGNEQFF. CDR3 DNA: TGTGCCAGCAGTCATCCAGAGACCGAAGGTAATGAGCAGTTCTTC.

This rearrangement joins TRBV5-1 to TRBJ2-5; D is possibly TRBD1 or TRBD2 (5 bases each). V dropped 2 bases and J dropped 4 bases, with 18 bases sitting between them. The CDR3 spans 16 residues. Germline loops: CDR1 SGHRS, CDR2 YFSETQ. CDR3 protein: CASSFLPTGQGETQYF. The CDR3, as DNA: TGCGCCAGCAGCTTTTTACCCACGGGGCAGGGAGAGACCCAGTACTTC.

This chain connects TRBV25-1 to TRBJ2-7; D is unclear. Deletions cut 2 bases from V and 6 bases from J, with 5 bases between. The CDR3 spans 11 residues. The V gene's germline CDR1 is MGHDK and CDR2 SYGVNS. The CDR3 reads CASSEIPEQYF. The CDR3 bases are TGTGCCAGCAGTGAAATTCCCGAGCAGTACTTC.

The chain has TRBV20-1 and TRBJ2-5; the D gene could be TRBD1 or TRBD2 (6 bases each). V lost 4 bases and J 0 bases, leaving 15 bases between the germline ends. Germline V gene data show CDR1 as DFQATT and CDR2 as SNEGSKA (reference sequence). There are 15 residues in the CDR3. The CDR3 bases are TGCAGTGCTACCCGGCTAGGGGGGAACCAAGAGACCCAGTACTTC. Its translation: CSATRLGGNQETQYF.

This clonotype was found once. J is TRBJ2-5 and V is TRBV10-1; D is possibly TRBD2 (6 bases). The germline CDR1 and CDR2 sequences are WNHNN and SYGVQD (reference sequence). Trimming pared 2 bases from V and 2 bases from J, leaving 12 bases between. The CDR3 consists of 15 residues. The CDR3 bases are TGCGCCAGCAGTGAGGGTGGGAGGCAACAAGAGACCCAGTACTTC. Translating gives CASSEGGRQQETQYF.

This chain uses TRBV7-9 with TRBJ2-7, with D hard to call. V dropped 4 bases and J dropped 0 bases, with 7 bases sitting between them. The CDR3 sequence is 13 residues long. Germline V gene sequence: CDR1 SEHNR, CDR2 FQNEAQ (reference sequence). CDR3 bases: TGTGCCAGCAGCTCCAGGACCTCCTACGAGCAGTACTTC. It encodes CASSSRTSYEQYF.

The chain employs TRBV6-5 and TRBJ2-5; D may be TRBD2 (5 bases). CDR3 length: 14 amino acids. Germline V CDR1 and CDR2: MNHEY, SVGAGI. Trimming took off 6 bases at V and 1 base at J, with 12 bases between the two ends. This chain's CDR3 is CASRLTRLQETQYF. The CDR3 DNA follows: TGTGCCAGCAGGCTCACTAGACTCCAAGAGACCCAGTACTTC.

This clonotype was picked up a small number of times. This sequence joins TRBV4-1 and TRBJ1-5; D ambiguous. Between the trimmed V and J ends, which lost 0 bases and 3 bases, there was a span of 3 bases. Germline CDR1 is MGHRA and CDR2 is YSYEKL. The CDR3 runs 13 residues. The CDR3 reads CASSQDHNQPQHF. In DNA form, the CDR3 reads TGCGCCAGCAGCCAAGACCACAATCAGCCCCAGCATTTT.

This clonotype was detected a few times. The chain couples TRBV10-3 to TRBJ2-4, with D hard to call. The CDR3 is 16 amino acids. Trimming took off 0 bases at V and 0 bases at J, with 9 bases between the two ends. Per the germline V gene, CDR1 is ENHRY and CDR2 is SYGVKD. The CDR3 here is CAISESFAEAKNIQYF. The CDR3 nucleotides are TGTGCCATCAGTGAGTCCTTCGCGGAAGCCAAAAACATTCAGTACTTC.

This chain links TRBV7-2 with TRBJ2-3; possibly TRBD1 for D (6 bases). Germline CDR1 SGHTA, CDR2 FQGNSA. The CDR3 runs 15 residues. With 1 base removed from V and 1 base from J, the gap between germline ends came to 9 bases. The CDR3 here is CASSLGHRGTDTQYF. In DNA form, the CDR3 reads TGTGCCAGCAGCTTAGGCCACAGGGGCACAGATACGCAGTATTTT.

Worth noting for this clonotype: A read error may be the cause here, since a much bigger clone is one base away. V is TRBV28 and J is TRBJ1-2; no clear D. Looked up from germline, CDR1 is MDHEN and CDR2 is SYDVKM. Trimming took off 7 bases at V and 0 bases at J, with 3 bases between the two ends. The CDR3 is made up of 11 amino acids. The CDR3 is CASTSNYGYTF. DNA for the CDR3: TGTGCCAGCACCTCTAACTATGGCTACACCTTC.

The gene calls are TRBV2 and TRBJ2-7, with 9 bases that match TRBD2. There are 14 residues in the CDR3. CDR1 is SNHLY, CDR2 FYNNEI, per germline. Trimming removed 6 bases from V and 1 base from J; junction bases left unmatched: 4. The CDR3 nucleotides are TGTGCCAGCAGAGGTAGCGGGAGTTCCTACGAGCAGTACTTC. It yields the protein CASRGSGSSYEQYF.

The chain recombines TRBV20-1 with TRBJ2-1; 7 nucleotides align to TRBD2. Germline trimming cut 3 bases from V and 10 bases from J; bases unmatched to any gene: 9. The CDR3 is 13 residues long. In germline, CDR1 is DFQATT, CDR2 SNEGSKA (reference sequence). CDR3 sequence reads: CSASLAGVTEQFF. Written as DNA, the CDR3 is TGCAGTGCTAGTCTGGCGGGGGTAACGGAGCAGTTCTTC.

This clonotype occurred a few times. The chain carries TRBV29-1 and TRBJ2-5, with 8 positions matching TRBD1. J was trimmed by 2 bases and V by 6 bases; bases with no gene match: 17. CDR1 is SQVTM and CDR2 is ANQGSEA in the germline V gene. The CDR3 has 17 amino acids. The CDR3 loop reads CSVAAAQETGAQETQYF. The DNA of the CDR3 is TGCAGCGTCGCCGCGGCCCAAGAGACAGGGGCACAAGAGACCCAGTACTTC. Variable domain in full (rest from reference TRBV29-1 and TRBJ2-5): SAVISQKPSRDICQRGTSLTIQCQVDSQVTMMFWYRQQPGQSLTLIATANQGSEATYESGFVIDKFPISRPNLTFSTLTVSNMSPEDSSIYLCSVAAAQETGAQETQYFGPGTRLLVL.

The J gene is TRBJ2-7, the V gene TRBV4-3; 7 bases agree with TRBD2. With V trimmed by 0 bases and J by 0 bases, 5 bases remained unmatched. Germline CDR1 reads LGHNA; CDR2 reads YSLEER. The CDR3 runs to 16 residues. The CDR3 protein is CASSQDWLAASYEQYF. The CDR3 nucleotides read TGCGCCAGCAGCCAAGATTGGCTAGCGGCCTCCTACGAGCAGTACTTC.

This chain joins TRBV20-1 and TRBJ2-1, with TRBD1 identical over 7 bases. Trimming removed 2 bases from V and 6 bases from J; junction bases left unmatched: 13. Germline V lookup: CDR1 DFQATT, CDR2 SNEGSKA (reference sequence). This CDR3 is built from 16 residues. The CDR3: CSARPLTGTSGNEQFF. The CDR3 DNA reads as TGCAGTGCTAGACCCCTGACAGGGACGTCTGGCAATGAGCAGTTCTTC.

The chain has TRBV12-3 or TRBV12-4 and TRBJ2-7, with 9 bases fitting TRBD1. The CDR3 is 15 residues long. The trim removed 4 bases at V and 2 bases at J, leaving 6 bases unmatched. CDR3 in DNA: TGTGCCAGCAGTTCCGACAGGGGGATGGCCTACGAGCAGTACTTC. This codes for CASSSDRGMAYEQYF.

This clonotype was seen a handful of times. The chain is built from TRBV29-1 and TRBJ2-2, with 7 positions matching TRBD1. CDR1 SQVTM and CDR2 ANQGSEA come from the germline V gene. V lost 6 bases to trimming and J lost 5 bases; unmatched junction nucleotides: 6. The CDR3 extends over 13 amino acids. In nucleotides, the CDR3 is TGCAGCGTGGGATACAGGGGAACCGGGGAGCTGTTTTTT. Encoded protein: CSVGYRGTGELFF.

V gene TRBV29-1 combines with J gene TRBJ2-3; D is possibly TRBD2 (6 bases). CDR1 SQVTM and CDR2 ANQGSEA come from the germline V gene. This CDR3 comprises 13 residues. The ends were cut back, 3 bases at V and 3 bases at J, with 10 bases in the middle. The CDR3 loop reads CSVDRSGTDTQYF. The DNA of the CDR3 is TGCAGCGTTGACCGAAGCGGGACAGATACGCAGTATTTT.

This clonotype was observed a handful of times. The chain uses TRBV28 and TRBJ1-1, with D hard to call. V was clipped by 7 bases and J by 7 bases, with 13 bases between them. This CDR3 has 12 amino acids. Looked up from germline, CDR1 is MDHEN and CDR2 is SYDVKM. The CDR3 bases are TGTGCCAGCACTGGATCCGGGTTTGAAGCTTTCTTT. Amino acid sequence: CASTGSGFEAFF.